This T cell receptor (beta chain) was identified during a study of beta chain features in type 1 diabetes. This clone came up a few times. Its antigen is still unknown. General study points: It was among patients, rather than healthy donors, that naive, central memory and Treg TCRB repertoires appeared more similar.

Investigators reverse transcribed all isolated RNA, so they sequenced expressed TCRB transcripts. Measured with immunoSEQ multiplex PCR; TCRdb has only the in-frame clones, and not every one. Of around 500,000 clones in the sample, roughly 11% were seen once. After removal of 2 bases from V and 2 bases from J, the junction contained 11 bases not matched to a gene. Germline V lookup: CDR1 SGDLS, CDR2 YYNGEE. CDR3 size: 17 residues. V gene TRBV9 combines with J gene TRBJ2-3, with 7 nucleotides matching TRBD2. This receptor was identified in a woman aged 18-29 years in good health. The source material was naive CD4+ T cells from blood. DNA of the CDR3: TGTGCCAGCAGCGTTCAGACCGGGACTATCTCCACAGATACGCAGTATTTT. It encodes CASSVQTGTISTDTQYF.